Below, one TCR beta chain is given with its context. Its antigen target is currently unknown. The sample holds no much larger clone one base away, and base qualities are not on file. V gives up 0 bases and J gives up 6 bases, and the segment between their germline ends measures 7 bases. The germline V gene supplies CDR1 SGDLS and CDR2 YYNGEE. From its cysteine to its phenylalanine, the CDR3 spans 13 amino acids. The CDR3 DNA has 39 bases and is translated from base 1. According to the study, the label for this sample's time point signals: newly diagnosed GD, antithyroid drugs for less than 3 months. For both TCR sequencing and RNA sequencing, RNA was extracted from PBMCs using TRIzol. The diagnosis of Graves' disease was made according to American Thyroid Association guidelines. Patients were recruited from an endocrinology department in Xi'an, China. Each patient gave 9 to 10 milliliters of peripheral blood, collected in an EDTA anticoagulant tube. Ficoll Paque Plus density gradient separation was used to isolate PBMCs, and no further T cell sorting was performed. RNA quality was checked with an Agilent 2100 Bioanalyzer and agarose gel, and concentration with a NanoDrop 2000.

The data belong to a study of regulatory T cells in long-lasting Graves disease (dated by TCRdb to the early 2020s). A note on the overall study: Antithyroid drugs had been taken for less than 3 months by newly diagnosed Graves' disease patients. Persistent Graves' disease patients were compared with newly diagnosed Graves' disease patients by peripheral blood TCR sequencing and RNA sequencing. The study was registered as a clinical trial and conducted in China. A total of around 35 samples were covered by TCR sequencing, comprising around 13 persistent and around 20 newly diagnosed Graves' disease patients.

The library was built by means of multiplex PCR. The reads were generated on an Illumina HiSeq 4000. CDR3 regions were amplified by Arm-PCR with iRepertoire HTBI primers to construct TCR beta libraries. PCR products were gel purified before sequencing. As for the authors' bioinformatics: Across samples, around 58 TRBV and 13 to 15 TRBJ segments were identified and used for gene usage analysis of CDR3 amino acid clonotypes. COPE and FqMerger were used to merge filtered high-quality paired reads into contigs. Contigs were aligned with BLAST to IMGT TRBV, TRBD and TRBJ reference genes, and CDR3 was defined per IMGT. Any clonotype with a frequency above 0.1% was classified as a highly expanded clone. Repertoire diversity was measured by Shannon entropy, and V-J evenness by the Gini coefficient. Clonotypes shared by more than one individual were considered public. TCRdb took the public reads, trimmed them with fastp at Q25, ran MiXCR for clone calling and kept in-frame beta chains. Identical CDR3 protein sequences are pooled into one entry, listed with their most common genes and DNA. In this record, the V and J calls reflect TCRdb's handling and not the investigators' own analysis. The sample profile shows under 300,000 distinct CDR3 sequences; approximately 20% of them were found once. The top ten clonotypes cover 22% of the sample.

The paper as a whole reports these results and caveats: Compared with newly diagnosed patients, persistent Graves' disease patients had lower TCR Shannon entropy and fewer highly expanded clones, which suggests clonal expansion. More public clonotypes were shared among persistent patients (2,741) than among newly diagnosed patients (966). Persistent disease showed preferential use of TRBV28, TRBJ1-2 and TRBJ2-5, whereas newly diagnosed disease favored TRBV20-1 and TRBJ2-1. Sequencing and analysis were restricted to the TCR beta chain. The authors noted that the small sample size was a limitation that may lower accuracy. The study examined only peripheral blood because the primary lesion, thyroid tissue, could not be accessed.

The chain is made from TRBV9 and TRBJ2-1, with the identity of the D gene unclear. Here the sequenced sample was peripheral blood mononuclear cells (PBMCs), taken at new diagnosis, from a patient treated with antithyroid drugs. The TCR originated in a female donor with Graves disease. The bases read TGTGCCAGCAGCGTAGGTTCCGTCAATGAGCAGTTCTTC. Its product reads: CASSVGSVNEQFF.